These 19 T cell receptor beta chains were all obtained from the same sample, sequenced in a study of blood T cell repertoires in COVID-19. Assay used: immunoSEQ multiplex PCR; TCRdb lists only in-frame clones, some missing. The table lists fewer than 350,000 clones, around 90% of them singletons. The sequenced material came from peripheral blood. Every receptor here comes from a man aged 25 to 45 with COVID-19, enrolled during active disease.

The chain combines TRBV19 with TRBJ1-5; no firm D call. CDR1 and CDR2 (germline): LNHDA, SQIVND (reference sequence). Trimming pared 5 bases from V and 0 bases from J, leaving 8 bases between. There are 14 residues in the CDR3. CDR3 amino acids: CASSGPGSNQPQHF. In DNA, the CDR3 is TGTGCCAGTAGTGGGCCTGGTAGCAATCAGCCCCAGCATTTT. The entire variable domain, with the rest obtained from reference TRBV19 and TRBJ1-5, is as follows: DGGITQSPKYLFRKEGQNVTLSCEQNLNHDAMYWYRQDPGQGLRLIYYSQIVNDFQKGDIAEGYSVSREKKESFPLTVTSAQKNPTAFYLCASSGPGSNQPQHFGDGTRLSIL.

CDR3 DNA sequence: TGTGCCACCAGCAGAGGCCAGTTCTCTGGGGCCAACGTCCTGACTTTC. Amino acid sequence: CATSRGQFSGANVLTF. The genes are TRBV15 and TRBJ2-6; D is uncertain. Germline CDR1 is LNHNV and CDR2 is YYDKDF (reference sequence). The CDR3 sequence is 16 residues long. With 1 base removed from V and 0 bases from J, the gap between germline ends came to 7 bases.

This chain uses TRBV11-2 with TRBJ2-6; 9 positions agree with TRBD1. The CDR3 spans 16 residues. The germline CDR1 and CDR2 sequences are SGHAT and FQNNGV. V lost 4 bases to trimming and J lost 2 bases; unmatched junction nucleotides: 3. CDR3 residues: CASSSNRGPGANVLTF. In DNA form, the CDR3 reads TGTGCCAGCAGCTCCAACAGGGGGCCTGGGGCCAACGTCCTGACTTTC. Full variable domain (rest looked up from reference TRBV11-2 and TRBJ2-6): EAGVAQSPRYKIIEKRQSVAFWCNPISGHATLYWYQQILGQGPKLLIQFQNNGVVDDSQLPKDRFSAERLKGVDSTLKIQPAKLEDSAVYLCASSSNRGPGANVLTFGAGSRLTVL.

The CDR3 sequence is CASSFLMRETEAFF. CDR3 bases: TGTGCCAGCAGCTTCCTCATGAGGGAAACTGAAGCTTTCTTT. The rearrangement joins TRBV5-4 to TRBJ1-1, with D unclear. Deletions cut 2 bases from V and 5 bases from J, with 13 bases between. CDR1 is SGHNT, CDR2 YYREEE, per germline (reference sequence). This CDR3 has 14 amino acids.

The CDR3 spells CASSLGQHSNQPQHF. Here the CDR3 DNA reads TGTGCCAGCAGCCTGGGACAGCATAGCAATCAGCCCCAGCATTTT. V and J are TRBV3-1 (or the pseudogene TRBV3-2) and TRBJ1-5; 7 bases match TRBD1. J gave up 0 bases and V 4 bases, and 3 bases lay outside the gene matches. The CDR3 has 15 amino acids. The germline gives CDR1 LGHDT, CDR2 YNNKEL (reference sequence).

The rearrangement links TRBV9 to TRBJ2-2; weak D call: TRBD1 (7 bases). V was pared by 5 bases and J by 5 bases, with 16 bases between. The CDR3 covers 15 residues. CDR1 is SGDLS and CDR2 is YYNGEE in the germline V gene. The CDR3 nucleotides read TGTGCCAGCAGATTAACAGGGGACTCGACCGGGGAGCTGTTTTTT. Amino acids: CASRLTGDSTGELFF. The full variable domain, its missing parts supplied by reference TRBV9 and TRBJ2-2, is DSGVTQTPKHLITATGQRVTLRCSPRSGDLSVYWYQQSLDQGLQFLIQYYNGEERAKGNILERFSAQQFPDLHSELNLSSLELGDSALYFCASRLTGDSTGELFFGEGSRLTVL.

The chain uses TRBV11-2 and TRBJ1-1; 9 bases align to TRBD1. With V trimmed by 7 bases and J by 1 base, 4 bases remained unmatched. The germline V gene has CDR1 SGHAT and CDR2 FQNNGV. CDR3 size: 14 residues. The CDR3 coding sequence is TGTGCCAGCACCCCGGGACAGGGGAACACTGAAGCTTTCTTT. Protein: CASTPGQGNTEAFF.

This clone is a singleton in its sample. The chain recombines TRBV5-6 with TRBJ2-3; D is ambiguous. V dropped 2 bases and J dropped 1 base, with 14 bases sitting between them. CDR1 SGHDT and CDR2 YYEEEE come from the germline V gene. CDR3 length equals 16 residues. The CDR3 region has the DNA TGTGCCAGCAGCTTTAGCCCCTCGATCGGCACAGATACGCAGTATTTT. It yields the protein CASSFSPSIGTDTQYF.

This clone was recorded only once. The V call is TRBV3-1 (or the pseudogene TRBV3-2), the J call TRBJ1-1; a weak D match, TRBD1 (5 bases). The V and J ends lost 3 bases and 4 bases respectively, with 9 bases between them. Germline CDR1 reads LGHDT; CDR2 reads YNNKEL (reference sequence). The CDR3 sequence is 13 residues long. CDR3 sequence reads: CASSHQTVTEAFF. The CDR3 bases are TGTGCCAGCAGCCATCAGACAGTCACTGAAGCTTTCTTT.

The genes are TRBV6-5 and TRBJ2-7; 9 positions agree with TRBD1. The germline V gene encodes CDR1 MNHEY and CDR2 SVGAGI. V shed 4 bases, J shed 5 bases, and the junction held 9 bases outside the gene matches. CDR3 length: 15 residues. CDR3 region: CASSSPGQGVHEQYF. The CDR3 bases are TGTGCCAGCAGTTCCCCGGGACAGGGTGTCCACGAGCAGTACTTC.

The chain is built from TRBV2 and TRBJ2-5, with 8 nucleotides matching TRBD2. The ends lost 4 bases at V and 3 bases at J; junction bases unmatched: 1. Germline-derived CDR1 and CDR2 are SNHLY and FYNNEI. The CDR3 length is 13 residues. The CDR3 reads CASSAGGKETQYF. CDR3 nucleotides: TGTGCCAGCAGTGCGGGGGGGAAAGAGACCCAGTACTTC.

For the CDR3, the DNA is TGCGCCAGCAGCAAGAACGCCCCGGGACAGGTGGCCGGGGAGCTGTTTTTT. It yields the protein CASSKNAPGQVAGELFF. The chain links TRBV4-1 to TRBJ2-2; 8 bases agree with TRBD1. The CDR3 spans 17 residues. V lost 5 bases to trimming and J lost 6 bases; unmatched junction nucleotides: 14. The germline V gene encodes CDR1 MGHRA and CDR2 YSYEKL.

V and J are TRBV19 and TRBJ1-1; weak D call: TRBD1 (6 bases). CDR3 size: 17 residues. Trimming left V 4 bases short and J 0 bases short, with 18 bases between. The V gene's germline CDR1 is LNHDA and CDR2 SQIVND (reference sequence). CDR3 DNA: TGTGCCAGTAGTACTACAGGGTTGGGCTCTCTGAACACTGAAGCTTTCTTT. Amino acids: CASSTTGLGSLNTEAFF. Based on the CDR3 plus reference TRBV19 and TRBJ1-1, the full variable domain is DGGITQSPKYLFRKEGQNVTLSCEQNLNHDAMYWYRQDPGQGLRLIYYSQIVNDFQKGDIAEGYSVSREKKESFPLTVTSAQKNPTAFYLCASSTTGLGSLNTEAFFGQGTRLTVV.

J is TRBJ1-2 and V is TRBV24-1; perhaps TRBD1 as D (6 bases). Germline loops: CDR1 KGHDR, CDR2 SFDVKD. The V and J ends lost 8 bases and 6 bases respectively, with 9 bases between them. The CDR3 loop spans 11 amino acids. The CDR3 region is CATTGGDGYTF. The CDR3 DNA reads TGTGCCACCACGGGGGGCGATGGCTACACCTTC.

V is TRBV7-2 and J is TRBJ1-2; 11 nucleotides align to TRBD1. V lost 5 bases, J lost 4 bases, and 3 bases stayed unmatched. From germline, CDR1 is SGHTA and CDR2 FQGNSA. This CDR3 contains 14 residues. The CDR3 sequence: CASSRDRGSYGYTF. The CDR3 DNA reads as TGTGCCAGCAGCCGGGACAGGGGGTCCTATGGCTACACCTTC. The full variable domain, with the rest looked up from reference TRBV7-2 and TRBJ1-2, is GAGVSQSPSNKVTEKGKDVELRCDPISGHTALYWYRQSLGQGLEFLIYFQGNSAPDKSGLPSDRFSAERTGGSVSTLTIQRTQQEDSAVYLCASSRDRGSYGYTFGSGTRLTVV.

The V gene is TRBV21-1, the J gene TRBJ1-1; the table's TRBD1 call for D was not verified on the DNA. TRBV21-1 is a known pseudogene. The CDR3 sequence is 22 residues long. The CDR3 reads CASSKGDATRTSKDRVGTEAFF. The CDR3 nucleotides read TGTGCCAGCAGCAAAGGAGACGCGACCAGAACCAGTAAGGACAGGGTAGGAACTGAAGCTTTCTTT.

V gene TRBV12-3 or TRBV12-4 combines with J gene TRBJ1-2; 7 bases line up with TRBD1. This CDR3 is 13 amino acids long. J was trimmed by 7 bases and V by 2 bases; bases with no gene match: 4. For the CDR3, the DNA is TGTGCCAGCAGTTTATACAGGGGAGGTGGCTACACCTTC. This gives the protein CASSLYRGGGYTF.

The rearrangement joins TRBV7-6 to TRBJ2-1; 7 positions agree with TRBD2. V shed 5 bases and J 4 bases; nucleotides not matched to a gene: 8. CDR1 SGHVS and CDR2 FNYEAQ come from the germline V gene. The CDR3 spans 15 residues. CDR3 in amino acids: CASSPRSGGYNEQFF. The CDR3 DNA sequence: TGTGCCAGCAGCCCCCGGTCGGGGGGTTACAATGAGCAGTTCTTC.

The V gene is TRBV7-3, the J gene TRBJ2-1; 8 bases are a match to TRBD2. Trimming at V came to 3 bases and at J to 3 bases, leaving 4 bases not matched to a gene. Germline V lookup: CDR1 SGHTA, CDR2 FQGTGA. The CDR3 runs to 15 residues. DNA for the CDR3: TGTGCCAGCAGCTTCCTCAGCGGGGGCTACAATGAGCAGTTCTTC. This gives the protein CASSFLSGGYNEQFF.